Sequencing of this TCR beta chain was carried out in a study of blood T cell repertoires in COVID-19. Looking at the study overall: Sample material is recorded as cDNA or gDNA derived from T cells, B-cell-depleted T cells, or PBMCs.

The length of the CDR3 is 15 residues. Trimming cost V 5 bases and J 7 bases; bases outside gene matches: 13. Germline lookup yields CDR1 GTSNPN and CDR2 SVGIG (reference sequence). Authors' methods: Amplification with reference gene primers provided the estimates of nucleated cell counts. The repertoire was sequenced with immunoSEQ multiplex PCR; TCRdb's copy has only in-frame clones and lacks some. For V, J and clone size, that table is used; D and trimming come from the DNA. In the table there are roughly 140,000 clones, over 75% of which are singletons. The receptor's source is a woman in her forties or fifties with acute or convalescent COVID-19. This chain uses TRBV30 with TRBJ2-1, with 8 bases fitting TRBD1. The sequencing input was peripheral blood. DNA for the CDR3: TGTGCCTGGTCCTTGTCAGGGGGCTTGGGGAATGAGCAGTTCTTC. It yields the protein CAWSLSGGLGNEQFF.